Following are 20 T cell receptor beta chains from one sample sequenced in a study of T-cell reconstitution after alpha-beta-depleted transplantation in children. During its preparation, the TCRbeta library received unique molecular identifiers. Using its own MiXCR run on the PCR reads, TCRdb lists one record per CDR3 protein. This sample yields roughly 670,000 distinct CDR3 sequences, of which around 14% are seen a single time; roughly 0.77% belongs to the top ten. The sample consisted of PBMCs, taken before TCRalphabeta/CD19-depleted stem cell transplant. The origin of the receptors is a girl between 2 and 10 years old with congenital amegakaryocytic thrombocytopenia, due to receive a stem cell transplant.

This clonotype has more than one count but fewer than ten. The V and J genes are TRBV20-1 and TRBJ1-1; 10 nucleotides agree with TRBD1. CDR1 is DFQATT, CDR2 SNEGSKA, per germline (reference sequence). This CDR3 has 15 residues. V lost 0 bases, J lost 7 bases, and 8 bases stayed unmatched. The CDR3 DNA reads as TGCAGTGCTAGAGACTATACCGGGACAGGGGTTGAAGCTTTCTTT. Translating gives CSARDYTGTGVEAFF.

The chain employs TRBV7-9 and TRBJ1-5, with D unresolved. Germline V lookup: CDR1 SEHNR, CDR2 FQNEAQ (reference sequence). Trimming shortened V by 2 bases and J by 4 bases, and 15 bases separated the two germline ends. This CDR3 contains 16 residues. CDR3 loop: CASSLLPSGSNQPQHF. CDR3 bases: TGTGCCAGCAGCTTACTCCCCTCCGGGTCAAATCAGCCCCAGCATTTT.

The chain recombines TRBV7-9 with TRBJ2-4; 8 bases are a match to TRBD2. CDR1 is SEHNR, CDR2 FQNEAQ, per germline (reference sequence). The CDR3 is made up of 15 amino acids. The junction had 9 bases not matched to a gene; V was cut back by 5 bases and J by 6 bases. The CDR3 DNA reads as TGTGCCAGCAGCCCCGGACTAGCCCCTGCAAACATTCAGTACTTC. It is translated as CASSPGLAPANIQYF.

This clonotype has only a few counts. The chain is built from TRBV10-3 and TRBJ1-6; maybe TRBD1 (5 bases). V gave up 11 bases and J gave up 9 bases, with 20 bases separating them. CDR3 length equals 14 residues. Germline CDR1 reads ENHRY; CDR2 reads SYGVKD. The CDR3: CASRADALFSPLHF. The CDR3 DNA reads as TGTGCCTCCAGGGCGGACGCCCTTTTTTCACCCCTCCACTTT.

The rearrangement links TRBV12-3 or TRBV12-4 to TRBJ2-5, with 8 nucleotides matching TRBD2. The V segment lost 3 bases and the J segment 1 base; nucleotides outside the gene matches: 10. The CDR3 sequence is 17 residues long. As DNA, the CDR3 is TGTGCCAGCAGTTTCAACGGGAGGGCCCCCTCCCAAGAGACCCAGTACTTC. It translates to CASSFNGRAPSQETQYF.

In this sample, this clonotype turned up a few times. The J gene is TRBJ2-1, the V gene TRBV5-1; a possible D gene is TRBD1 (5 bases). Germline lookup yields CDR1 SGHRS and CDR2 YFSETQ. Trimming cost V 2 bases and J 5 bases, with 14 bases left between them. This CDR3 has 15 residues. The CDR3 is CASSFRQGKNNEQFF. The CDR3 bases are TGCGCCAGCAGCTTTCGTCAGGGCAAAAACAATGAGCAGTTCTTC.

This clonotype was observed many times. V and J are TRBV12-3 or TRBV12-4 and TRBJ1-5; D not resolved. This CDR3 is built from 16 residues. V shed 11 bases and J shed 4 bases, with 24 bases lying between them. The CDR3 spells CASAPFGPVRNQPQHF. The CDR3 region has the DNA TGTGCCTCGGCCCCTTTTGGGCCGGTGAGGAATCAGCCCCAGCATTTT.

This clonotype showed up many times. The gene calls are TRBV7-9 and TRBJ2-7, with D perhaps assigned TRBD1 or TRBD2 (5 bases each). The CDR3 extends over 14 amino acids. Trimming cost V 1 base and J 4 bases, with 11 bases left between them. Per the germline V gene, CDR1 is SEHNR and CDR2 is FQNEAQ (reference sequence). CDR3 DNA sequence: TGTGCCAGCAGCTTAGGGGACCACAAATACGAGCAGTACTTC. This sequence encodes CASSLGDHKYEQYF.

This clonotype was seen ten or more times. J is TRBJ2-1 and V is TRBV7-9; TRBD2 matches 9 bases. Trimming at V came to 2 bases and at J to 14 bases, leaving 1 base not matched to a gene. Germline values: CDR1 SEHNR, CDR2 FQNEAQ (reference sequence). The CDR3 runs to 11 residues. CDR3 residues: CASSLLAGKFF. Written as DNA, the CDR3 is TGTGCCAGCAGCTTACTAGCGGGGAAGTTCTTC.

The chain carries TRBV25-1 and TRBJ2-1; 7 bases match TRBD2. V gave up 0 bases and J gave up 4 bases; unmatched junction bases: 12. The V gene's germline CDR1 is MGHDK and CDR2 SYGVNS. The CDR3 contains 18 residues. CDR3 residues: CASSEYTTSPGIYNEQFF. The CDR3 DNA sequence: TGTGCCAGCAGTGAATACACGACTAGCCCGGGGATTTACAATGAGCAGTTCTTC.

This clonotype was observed many times. One end of the junction is discordant with germline, which a read error may explain. This sequence joins TRBV5-1 and TRBJ2-3; TRBD2 matches 11 bases. This CDR3 is built from 16 residues. Germline V gene sequence: CDR1 SGHRS, CDR2 YFSETQ. The DNA of the CDR3 is TGTGCCAGCAGCCCTGGACTAGCGGGTTCTACAGATACGCAGTATTTT. As protein: CASSPGLAGSTDTQYF.

This clonotype was found many times. The rearrangement joins TRBV5-1 to TRBJ2-3, with D perhaps TRBD2 (6 bases). The CDR3 covers 16 residues. V shed 0 bases and J shed 1 base, with 12 bases lying between them. Per the germline V gene, CDR1 is SGHRS and CDR2 is YFSETQ. The DNA of the CDR3 is TGCGCCAGCAGCTTGGCCCGGGGCGGGGGCACAGATACGCAGTATTTT. Protein product: CASSLARGGGTDTQYF.

In its sample, this clonotype was seen a few times. This rearrangement joins TRBV24-1 to TRBJ1-5; D remains ambiguous. CDR1 and CDR2 (germline): KGHDR, SFDVKD. The germline V and J ends were trimmed by 1 base and 3 bases, with 21 bases remaining between them. CDR3 length: 19 residues. The CDR3 loop reads CATSDFYSICVPNNQPQHF. CDR3 DNA: TGTGCCACCAGTGATTTTTATTCAATATGTGTCCCAAACAATCAGCCCCAGCATTTT.

This clonotype was seen ten or more times. This chain uses TRBV20-1 with TRBJ2-7; D is uncertain. This CDR3 is built from 13 residues. Germline assignment: CDR1 DFQATT and CDR2 SNEGSKA (reference sequence). The V end lost 3 bases, the J end lost 3 bases, and 12 bases lay between the germline ends. In DNA form, the CDR3 reads TGCAGTGCTAGGCCCCCGACCAACTACGAGCAGTACTTC. Translated, it gives CSARPPTNYEQYF.

This clonotype occurred many times. This chain joins TRBV29-1 and TRBJ1-4; no clear D. Trimming left V 7 bases short and J 3 bases short, with 9 bases between. Germline lookup yields CDR1 SQVTM and CDR2 ANQGSEA. The CDR3 contains 12 residues. CDR3 in DNA: TGCAGCGCGTCAGTCGCTAATGAAAAACTGTTTTTT. It translates to CSASVANEKLFF.

This chain links TRBV6-2 or TRBV6-3 with TRBJ2-7; 9 bases agree with TRBD2. CDR3 length: 13 amino acids. CDR1 MNHEY and CDR2 SVGEGT come from the germline V gene. J lost 2 bases, V lost 7 bases, and 3 bases had no gene match. The CDR3 bases are TGTGCCAGCACCCTAGCGGGAACCTACGAGCAGTACTTC. Protein: CASTLAGTYEQYF.

This chain joins TRBV27 and TRBJ2-7; D could derive from TRBD1 or TRBD2 (5 bases each). The germline gives CDR1 MNHEY, CDR2 SMNVEV (reference sequence). The CDR3 extends over 17 amino acids. Trimming stripped 6 bases from V and 1 base from J, with 22 bases between. The CDR3 here is CASRIERPGRVSYEQYF. The CDR3 DNA follows: TGTGCCAGCAGGATCGAGAGGCCGGGACGGGTGTCCTACGAGCAGTACTTC.

A few counts support this clonotype. The chain recombines TRBV5-1 with TRBJ2-2, with 8 bases identical to TRBD2. This CDR3 comprises 17 residues. Germline V gene lookup returns CDR1 SGHRS and CDR2 YFSETQ. V was clipped by 0 bases and J by 1 base; unmatched bases: 5. Here the CDR3 DNA reads TGCGCCAGCAGCTTGGGTACTAGCGGACTGAACACCGGGGAGCTGTTTTTT. Amino acids: CASSLGTSGLNTGELFF.

This clonotype was counted at least ten times. The chain has TRBV5-1 and TRBJ2-7, with unresolved D. Germline assignment: CDR1 SGHRS and CDR2 YFSETQ. V lost 5 bases to trimming and J lost 1 base, with 13 bases between them. The CDR3 consists of 14 residues. As DNA, the CDR3 is TGCGCCAGCAGTTTCTCCCCAGATTCCTACGAGCAGTACTTC. Translating gives CASSFSPDSYEQYF. Full variable domain (missing parts from reference TRBV5-1 and TRBJ2-7): KAGVTQTPRYLIKTRGQQVTLSCSPISGHRSVSWYQQTPGQGLQFLFEYFSETQRNKGNFPGRFSGRQFSNSRSEMNVSTLELGDSALYLCASSFSPDSYEQYFGPGTRLTVT.

This clonotype was recorded many times. This chain links TRBV29-1 with TRBJ1-2, with D hard to call. Germline CDR1 reads SQVTM; CDR2 reads ANQGSEA. The CDR3 loop spans 11 amino acids. Written as DNA, the CDR3 is TGCAGTGCCGCGGCAAACTATGGCTACACCTTC. Its translation: CSAAANYGYTF.